The 21 T cell receptor beta chains listed next were all sequenced from one sample in a study of blood T cell repertoires in COVID-19 (TCRdb year 2020). Libraries were built with the immunoSEQ multiplex PCR assay. TCRdb took this table from immuneACCESS and kept in-frame rearrangements with V and J called. Such tables lack part of the clones; where checked against another copy, unresolved V genes explain under half of the gap, and the rest is unexplained. The sample has 95,000 to 120,000 clones on record, approximately 83% of them singletons. The ten largest clonotypes hold 4% to 4.5% of the sample. Sequencing was carried out using peripheral blood. The source is a woman aged 70-85 years with acute or convalescent COVID-19.

This clone was picked up one time. V and J are TRBV18 and TRBJ1-6; D may be TRBD1 (6 bases). Trimming removed 3 bases from V and 4 bases from J, with 10 bases in between. Germline V lookup: CDR1 KGHSH, CDR2 LQKENI. The CDR3 has 15 amino acids. CDR3 amino acids: CASSPQGKYNSPLHF. The CDR3 DNA reads TGTGCCAGCTCACCGCAGGGGAAATATAATTCACCCCTCCACTTT.

The V and J genes are TRBV3-1 (or the pseudogene TRBV3-2) and TRBJ1-2; a possible D gene is TRBD1 (6 bases). The germline V gene has CDR1 LGHDT and CDR2 YNNKEL (reference sequence). This CDR3 contains 13 residues. V gave up 6 bases and J gave up 7 bases, with 15 bases separating them. Here the CDR3 reads CASRNRVSGGYTF. Here the CDR3 DNA reads TGTGCCAGCAGGAACAGGGTCTCGGGTGGCTACACCTTC.

This rearrangement joins TRBV7-2 to TRBJ2-1, with D possibly matching TRBD2 (6 bases). Germline loops: CDR1 SGHTA, CDR2 FQGNSA. V shed 1 base and J shed 7 bases, with 20 bases lying between them. CDR3 size: 17 residues. CDR3 sequence: CASSLGSRASVWNEQFF. In DNA, the CDR3 is TGTGCCAGCAGCTTAGGGTCAAGAGCTAGCGTGTGGAATGAGCAGTTCTTC.

This clone was seen just once. The chain links TRBV7-9 to TRBJ1-1; TRBD1 matches 7 bases. The V segment lost 2 bases and the J segment 8 bases; nucleotides outside the gene matches: 11. The CDR3 has 15 amino acids. Germline V CDR1 and CDR2: SEHNR, FQNEAQ (reference sequence). The CDR3 DNA reads TGTGCCAGCAGCTTATCCCTTACCACAGGGGACGAAGCTTTCTTT. Translating gives CASSLSLTTGDEAFF.

The chain employs TRBV13 and TRBJ1-2, with 7 bases aligning to TRBD1. The V gene's germline CDR1 is PRHDT and CDR2 FYEKMQ (reference sequence). The trim removed 1 base at V and 7 bases at J, leaving 12 bases unmatched. The length of the CDR3 is 16 residues. The CDR3 DNA sequence: TGTGCCAGCAGCTTAGCCCAGACAGGGCAACCACTTGGCTACACCTTC. Residues: CASSLAQTGQPLGYTF.

The gene calls are TRBV7-2 and TRBJ1-3, with TRBD1 as a possible D gene (5 bases). Trimming took 5 bases from V and 0 from J, leaving 11 bases between them. The CDR3 length is 15 residues. CDR1 and CDR2 from the germline V gene are SGHTA and FQGNSA. CDR3 sequence: CASSKDSSSGNTIYF. CDR3 DNA: TGTGCCAGCAGCAAAGACAGTAGCTCTGGAAACACCATATATTTT.

This clone was counted between two and nine times. The chain is built from TRBV19 and TRBJ1-5; D is unresolved. Germline V lookup: CDR1 LNHDA, CDR2 SQIVND (reference sequence). The CDR3 totals 13 residues. Between the trimmed V and J ends, which lost 6 bases and 4 bases, there was a span of 10 bases. CDR3 amino acids: CASSPARNQPQHF. For the CDR3, the DNA is TGTGCCAGTAGCCCGGCCAGGAATCAGCCCCAGCATTTT.

The CDR3 protein is CASGSSAQPQHF. CDR3 DNA: TGTGCCAGCGGGAGTTCCGCCCAGCCCCAGCATTTT. V is TRBV28 and J is TRBJ1-5; D is ambiguous. CDR3 length: 12 residues. Per germline, CDR1 MDHEN and CDR2 SYDVKM. V was trimmed by 8 bases and J by 7 bases, leaving 12 bases between them.

The V gene is TRBV24-1, the J gene TRBJ2-3; 8 nucleotides match TRBD1. Trimming removed 3 bases from V and 6 bases from J; junction bases left unmatched: 7. The CDR3 covers 15 residues. Germline CDR1 is KGHDR and CDR2 is SFDVKD. CDR3 DNA: TGTGCCACCAGTGATCCGCGACAGGGGAGGGATACGCAGTATTTT. Its translation: CATSDPRQGRDTQYF.

V and J are TRBV2 and TRBJ1-3; D remains ambiguous. Germline lookup yields CDR1 SNHLY and CDR2 FYNNEI. Trimming stripped 7 bases from V and 4 bases from J, with 5 bases between. The CDR3 loop spans 11 amino acids. The CDR3 DNA reads TGTGCCAGCACGGGAGGAAACACCATATATTTT. Its protein is CASTGGNTIYF.

The chain employs TRBV7-8 and TRBJ1-5; TRBD1 agrees at 7 bases. The V gene's germline CDR1 is SGHVS and CDR2 FQNEAQ. The trim removed 4 bases at V and 9 bases at J, leaving 3 bases unmatched. The CDR3 length is 12 residues. The CDR3 protein is CASSSNRGPQHF. CDR3 coding DNA: TGTGCCAGCAGCTCTAACAGGGGGCCCCAGCATTTT.

The chain combines TRBV7-3 with TRBJ2-5; D may be TRBD2 (5 bases). The CDR3 covers 13 residues. The germline V gene has CDR1 SGHTA and CDR2 FQGTGA. Deletions cut 3 bases from V and 4 bases from J, with 9 bases between. CDR3 in amino acids: CASSFMDLETQYF. The CDR3 region has the DNA TGTGCCAGCAGCTTCATGGACTTAGAGACCCAGTACTTC.

CDR3 protein: CASSLLAGYSNQPQHF. The CDR3 DNA reads TGTGCCAGCAGTTTATTGGCAGGGTATAGCAATCAGCCCCAGCATTTT. The J gene is TRBJ1-5, the V gene TRBV28; possible D gene TRBD1, 5 bases. The CDR3 sequence is 16 residues long. Germline CDR1 and CDR2: MDHEN and SYDVKM. V was cut by 1 base and J by 0 bases, with 10 bases left in between.

J is TRBJ2-2 and V is TRBV20-1; D uncertain. CDR1 and CDR2 from the germline V gene are DFQATT and SNEGSKA (reference sequence). V was cut by 3 bases and J by 1 base, with 9 bases left in between. The CDR3 covers 14 residues. The CDR3 spells CSASRSLNTGELFF. As DNA, the CDR3 is TGCAGTGCTAGTCGGTCACTGAACACCGGGGAGCTGTTTTTT.

The V and J genes are TRBV11-1 and TRBJ2-2; D gene unclear. Germline CDR1 SGHAT, CDR2 FQDESV (reference sequence). The CDR3 loop spans 14 amino acids. V lost 3 bases to trimming and J lost 5 bases, with 10 bases between them. For the CDR3, the DNA is TGTGCCAGCAGCTTCAAAAGAGAGACCGGGGAGCTGTTTTTT. As protein: CASSFKRETGELFF. Based on the CDR3 plus reference TRBV11-1 and TRBJ2-2, the full variable domain is EAEVAQSPRYKITEKSQAVAFWCDPISGHATLYWYRQILGQGPELLVQFQDESVVDDSQLPKDRFSAERLKGVDSTLKIQPAELGDSAMYLCASSFKRETGELFFGEGSRLTVL.

The chain links TRBV6-4 to TRBJ2-1, with 11 nucleotides matching TRBD2. The CDR3 has 14 amino acids. Trimming at V came to 3 bases and at J to 7 bases, leaving 2 bases not matched to a gene. Germline CDR1 and CDR2: MRHNA and SNTAGT. The CDR3 region is CASSDSGRGNEQFF. CDR3 DNA: TGTGCCAGCAGTGATAGCGGGAGGGGGAATGAGCAGTTCTTC.

The J gene is TRBJ1-6, the V gene TRBV21-1; TRBD1 is the table's D call and was not checked against the DNA. TRBV21-1 is described as a pseudogene. The CDR3 loop spans 14 amino acids. This chain's CDR3 is CASSTDRGLSPLHF. CDR3 in DNA: TGTGCCAGCAGCACCGACAGGGGTCTTTCACCCCTCCACTTT.

Written as DNA, the CDR3 is TGTGCCACTAAAAAGGAACAGGGATATTCACCCCTCCACTTT. It translates to CATKKEQGYSPLHF. V usage is TRBV28 and J usage is TRBJ1-6; weak D call: TRBD1 (6 bases). The CDR3 is 14 amino acids. Germline V gene lookup returns CDR1 MDHEN and CDR2 SYDVKM. V lost 10 bases and J lost 8, with 18 bases in between.

This clone was seen only once. This chain connects TRBV5-1 to TRBJ2-2, with D perhaps matching TRBD1 (6 bases). Germline lookup yields CDR1 SGHRS and CDR2 YFSETQ. The CDR3 has 16 residues. The V end lost 4 bases, the J end lost 1 base, and 14 bases lay between the germline ends. CDR3 DNA: TGCGCCAGCAGCCCGCTTGGGGGCGTGAACACCGGGGAGCTGTTTTTT. Translated, it gives CASSPLGGVNTGELFF.

The chain recombines TRBV27 with TRBJ2-2; 13 nucleotides match TRBD2. CDR1 is MNHEY and CDR2 is SMNVEV in the germline V gene (reference sequence). This CDR3 contains 19 residues. Trimming at V came to 1 base and at J to 6 bases, leaving 11 bases not matched to a gene. CDR3 region: CASSLLGFTSGGAAGELFF. CDR3 in DNA: TGTGCCAGCAGTTTATTGGGATTTACTAGCGGGGGGGCCGCCGGGGAGCTGTTTTTT.

The rearrangement links TRBV25-1 to TRBJ2-6; D might be TRBD2 (6 bases). Germline loops: CDR1 MGHDK, CDR2 SYGVNS. This CDR3 spans 14 amino acids. Trimming stripped 7 bases from V and 4 bases from J, with 11 bases between. CDR3 nucleotide sequence: TGTGCCAGCATCGGGGGATACGGGGCCAACGTCCTGACTTTC. Its translation is CASIGGYGANVLTF.